By its share, the clone carrying this T cell receptor beta chain is medium-sized. The antigen is undetermined. The CDR3 extends over 14 amino acids. CDR1 is SQVTM, CDR2 ANQGSEA, per germline. V lost 7 bases and J lost 0; bases outside the gene matches: 6. The sample comes from a study of liver allograft versus peripheral blood T cells. Background on the study: Repertoires of T cell receptors in transplanted livers were compared with recipients' peripheral blood repertoires. Broader study findings: Reports indicated that T cell receptor repertoires inside liver allografts differed from those in peripheral blood.

One entry per CDR3 protein, called by TCRdb with MiXCR from the reads. The sample has about 13,000 distinct CDR3 sequences; under 20% are singletons. The source of this sequence is a human patient who had a liver transplant. Certain T cells may be donor cells from the graft. The J gene is TRBJ2-3, the V gene TRBV29-1; 8 bases map to TRBD1. The CDR3 is CSAGGSSSTDTQYF. For the CDR3, the DNA is TGCAGCGCAGGGGGCTCTAGCAGCACAGATACGCAGTATTTT.